These T cell receptor beta chains were read from a single sample in a study of shared T cell receptors in the human thymus. Sequenced by immunoSEQ multiplex PCR; TCRdb stores in-frame clones only, minus some. The sample has approximately 760,000 clones, 75% to 90% seen once. This sample was shared with a second study, whose subject was human thymus T cells.

The sequencing sample was made of thymocytes. These receptors all come from a girl under three years old with a congenital heart defect. CDR3s include the opening cysteine and the closing phenylalanine or tryptophan. Each record gives: CDR3 protein, CDR3 DNA, V gene, D gene, clone size, J gene. The D gene is left open where the match is weak. A row's size may be missing; if present it is once, few, many or a size class.

cdr3_aa: CSGRRQSSYNEQFF
cdr3_nt: TGCAGCGGCCGGCGGCAGAGCTCCTACAATGAGCAGTTCTTC
v_call: TRBV29-1
d_call: .
clone_size: .
j_call: TRBJ2-1

cdr3_aa: CATALGHNTEAFF
cdr3_nt: TGTGCCACCGCATTGGGCCACAACACTGAAGCTTTCTTT
v_call: TRBV10-3
d_call: .
clone_size: .
j_call: TRBJ1-1

cdr3_aa: CASSPHRGKDEQYF
cdr3_nt: TGTGCCAGCTCACCTCACAGGGGGAAAGACGAGCAGTACTTC
v_call: TRBV18
d_call: TRBD1
clone_size: .
j_call: TRBJ2-7

cdr3_aa: CASSRETSYEQYF
cdr3_nt: TGTGCCAGCAGCCGGGAGACCTCCTACGAGCAGTACTTC
v_call: TRBV14
d_call: .
clone_size: .
j_call: TRBJ2-7

cdr3_aa: CASSLCLPPRPQETQYF
cdr3_nt: TGTGCCAGCAGTTTATGTCTTCCCCCGAGGCCCCAAGAGACCCAGTACTTC
v_call: TRBV28
d_call: .
clone_size: .
j_call: TRBJ2-5

cdr3_aa: CASSWADSPLHF
cdr3_nt: TGTGCCAGCAGCTGGGCAGACTCACCCCTCCACTTT
v_call: TRBV5-6
d_call: .
clone_size: .
j_call: TRBJ1-6

cdr3_aa: CASSIWDRGHHEQFF
cdr3_nt: TGTGCCAGTAGTATTTGGGACAGGGGGCACCATGAGCAGTTCTTC
v_call: TRBV19
d_call: TRBD1
clone_size: .
j_call: TRBJ2-1

cdr3_aa: CASQGSGDYGYTF
cdr3_nt: TGTGCCAGCCAGGGGTCAGGGGACTATGGCTACACCTTC
v_call: TRBV25-1
d_call: .
clone_size: .
j_call: TRBJ1-2

cdr3_aa: CASSEAGRDRHKNIQYF
cdr3_nt: TGTGCCAGCAGTGAAGCAGGTAGGGACAGACACAAAAACATTCAGTACTTC
v_call: TRBV6-1
d_call: TRBD1
clone_size: .
j_call: TRBJ2-4

cdr3_aa: CASSPSGRKGEPNYGYTF
cdr3_nt: TGTGCCAGCAGTCCATCAGGAAGGAAGGGAGAACCTAACTATGGCTACACCTTC
v_call: TRBV27
d_call: .
clone_size: .
j_call: TRBJ1-2

cdr3_aa: CAIRRGGGNQPQHF
cdr3_nt: TGTGCCATCCGCCGGGGAGGGGGTAATCAGCCCCAGCATTTT
v_call: TRBV6-6
d_call: .
clone_size: .
j_call: TRBJ1-5

cdr3_aa: CASSDPYTEAFF
cdr3_nt: TGTGCCAGCAGTGACCCTTACACTGAAGCTTTCTTT
v_call: TRBV2
d_call: .
clone_size: .
j_call: TRBJ1-1

cdr3_aa: CASSQVVLQGSDSPLHF
cdr3_nt: TGCGCCAGCAGCCAAGTAGTTTTACAGGGCAGCGATTCACCCCTCCACTTT
v_call: TRBV4-1
d_call: .
clone_size: few
j_call: TRBJ1-6

cdr3_aa: CASSLTSGVYNEQFF
cdr3_nt: TGTGCCAGCAGCCTTACTAGCGGGGTCTACAATGAGCAGTTCTTC
v_call: TRBV5-4
d_call: TRBD2
clone_size: .
j_call: TRBJ2-1

cdr3_aa: CASSGPGTGGQETQYF
cdr3_nt: TGTGCCAGTAGTGGCCCCGGGACAGGGGGCCAAGAGACCCAGTACTTC
v_call: TRBV19
d_call: TRBD1
clone_size: once
j_call: TRBJ2-5

cdr3_aa: CASSVIQGYGYTF
cdr3_nt: TGTGCCAGCAGTGTTATCCAGGGGTATGGCTACACCTTC
v_call: TRBV6-1
d_call: .
clone_size: .
j_call: TRBJ1-2

cdr3_aa: CASSPNCLSRGINQPQHF
cdr3_nt: TGTGCCAGCTCACCAAATTGTCTCTCTCGGGGAATCAATCAGCCCCAGCATTTT
v_call: TRBV18
d_call: .
clone_size: .
j_call: TRBJ1-5

cdr3_aa: CASSSGVSGGARDTQYF
cdr3_nt: TGTGCCAGCAGTTCGGGGGTTAGCGGGGGGGCCCGAGATACGCAGTATTTT
v_call: TRBV27
d_call: TRBD2
clone_size: .
j_call: TRBJ2-3

cdr3_aa: CASSLRGYGYTF
cdr3_nt: TGTGCCAGCAGCTTGCGGGGCTATGGCTACACCTTC
v_call: TRBV5-6
d_call: .
clone_size: .
j_call: TRBJ1-2

cdr3_aa: CASSLKQGRLYNEQFF
cdr3_nt: TGTGCCAGTAGTTTGAAACAGGGGCGACTTTACAATGAGCAGTTCTTC
v_call: TRBV19
d_call: TRBD1
clone_size: .
j_call: TRBJ2-1

cdr3_aa: CASSLGGGRLNTEAFF
cdr3_nt: TGTGCCAGCAGCTTAGGTGGAGGGCGCCTGAACACTGAAGCTTTCTTT
v_call: TRBV11-2
d_call: .
clone_size: once
j_call: TRBJ1-1

cdr3_aa: CASSLGGGSETWTYEQYF
cdr3_nt: TGTGCCAGCAGCTTAGGGGGGGGATCGGAAACCTGGACCTACGAGCAGTACTTC
v_call: TRBV7-6
d_call: TRBD2
clone_size: .
j_call: TRBJ2-7

cdr3_aa: CASSLGPFLGQGLYTQYF
cdr3_nt: TGTGCCAGCAGTTTAGGACCCTTTTTAGGACAGGGGCTTTATACGCAGTATTTT
v_call: TRBV27
d_call: TRBD1
clone_size: .
j_call: TRBJ2-3

cdr3_aa: CASSGWGQATYGYTF
cdr3_nt: TGTGCCAGCAGTGGGTGGGGACAGGCCACTTATGGCTACACCTTC
v_call: TRBV6-1
d_call: TRBD1
clone_size: .
j_call: TRBJ1-2

cdr3_aa: CATSRTTQGDLATNEKLFF
cdr3_nt: TGTGCCACCAGCAGAACTACTCAGGGGGACCTCGCAACTAATGAAAAACTGTTTTTT
v_call: TRBV15
d_call: TRBD1
clone_size: .
j_call: TRBJ1-4

cdr3_aa: CASSKEDSPTNYGYTF
cdr3_nt: TGTGCCAGCAGCAAAGAGGACAGCCCTACTAACTATGGCTACACCTTC
v_call: TRBV21-1
d_call: .
clone_size: few
j_call: TRBJ1-2

cdr3_aa: CASSQQGHVNTEAFF
cdr3_nt: TGTGCCAGCAGCCAACAGGGGCATGTGAACACTGAAGCTTTCTTT
v_call: TRBV6-5
d_call: TRBD1
clone_size: .
j_call: TRBJ1-1

cdr3_aa: CASSLYRRLSGNTIYF
cdr3_nt: TGTGCCAGCAGTTTGTATCGTAGACTCTCTGGAAACACCATATATTTT
v_call: TRBV28
d_call: .
clone_size: .
j_call: TRBJ1-3

cdr3_aa: CASSVQGFYGYTF
cdr3_nt: TGTGCCAGCAGTGTTCAGGGTTTCTATGGCTACACCTTC
v_call: TRBV25-1
d_call: .
clone_size: .
j_call: TRBJ1-2

cdr3_aa: CASSLSGRGNQPQHF
cdr3_nt: TGTGCCAGCAGTTTGAGTGGCAGGGGCAATCAGCCCCAGCATTTT
v_call: TRBV28
d_call: .
clone_size: .
j_call: TRBJ1-5

cdr3_aa: CASSLCSPTTVRGADEQFF
cdr3_nt: TGTGCCAGCAGTTTATGCAGCCCCACGACCGTGCGGGGGGCCGATGAGCAGTTCTTC
v_call: TRBV28
d_call: TRBD2
clone_size: .
j_call: TRBJ2-1

cdr3_aa: CASSESSGGYTF
cdr3_nt: TGTGCCAGCAGTGAATCTTCGGGTGGCTACACCTTC
v_call: TRBV25-1
d_call: .
clone_size: .
j_call: TRBJ1-2

cdr3_aa: CASSKYRQLNTEAFF
cdr3_nt: TGTGCCAGCAGCAAATATAGACAGCTGAACACTGAAGCTTTCTTT
v_call: TRBV21-1
d_call: .
clone_size: .
j_call: TRBJ1-1

cdr3_aa: CASRQYSNQPQHF
cdr3_nt: TGTGCCAGCAGGCAGTATAGCAATCAGCCCCAGCATTTT
v_call: TRBV28
d_call: .
clone_size: .
j_call: TRBJ1-5

cdr3_aa: CAISESPRTKSSYEQYF
cdr3_nt: TGTGCCATCAGTGAGTCTCCCCGGACAAAGAGCTCCTACGAGCAGTACTTC
v_call: TRBV10-3
d_call: .
clone_size: .
j_call: TRBJ2-7

cdr3_aa: CASRTTVQGALGYTF
cdr3_nt: TGTGCCAGCAGGACAACCGTACAGGGGGCTCTGGGCTACACCTTC
v_call: TRBV27
d_call: TRBD1
clone_size: .
j_call: TRBJ1-2

cdr3_aa: CAWSLSRGAGTDTQYF
cdr3_nt: TGTGCCTGGAGCCTTTCGAGAGGAGCGGGCACAGATACGCAGTATTTT
v_call: TRBV30
d_call: .
clone_size: few
j_call: TRBJ2-3

cdr3_aa: CDIRSGLAGQETQYF
cdr3_nt: TGTGACATCAGATCAGGACTAGCGGGGCAAGAGACCCAGTACTTC
v_call: TRBV10-3
d_call: TRBD2
clone_size: .
j_call: TRBJ2-5